The rows below give T cell receptor beta chains drawn from one sample of a study of shared clonotypes between healthy human individuals. Assay used: immunoSEQ multiplex PCR; TCRdb lists only in-frame clones, some missing. The repertoire consists of approximately 740,000 clones, with 74% occurring once and the leading ten covering over 1.5%. The sequencing input was memory CD4+ T cells sorted from blood. The receptors shown here come from a woman in her twenties or thirties in good health. Both conserved end residues are part of each CDR3. D genes are given only for firm matches. Clone size is stated in some rows and not others, as once, few, many or a class when expanded.

J gene | clone size | D gene | V gene | CDR3 DNA | CDR3 protein
TRBJ2-5 | NA | NA | TRBV5-4 | TGTGCCAGCAGCCCGGAGGCATGGGAGACCCAGTACTTC | CASSPEAWETQYF
TRBJ2-1 | NA | TRBD2 | TRBV27 | TGTGCCAGCAGTGCCCTCCCTAGCGGGAGAGTCTATGAGCAGTTCTTC | CASSALPSGRVYEQFF
TRBJ2-3 | NA | NA | TRBV30 | TGTGCCTGGAGTGTCAATACCGGGACGGTCACAGATACGCAGTATTTT | CAWSVNTGTVTDTQYF
TRBJ2-2 | NA | NA | TRBV19 | TGTGCCAGTAGCCTAGGGAGGACCGGGGAGCTGTTTTTT | CASSLGRTGELFF
TRBJ2-2 | NA | TRBD2 | TRBV10-3 | TGTGCCATCAGTGAGAGCGGGAGCACCGGGGAGCTGTTTTTT | CAISESGSTGELFF
TRBJ2-7 | few | NA | TRBV7-2 | TGTGCCAGCAGTTGGGCGCAGGGAGCCTCCTACGAGCAGTACTTC | CASSWAQGASYEQYF
TRBJ1-2 | NA | NA | TRBV28 | TGTGTGGACTATGGCTACACCTTC | CVDYGYTF
TRBJ2-3 | NA | NA | TRBV5-1 | TGCGCCAGCAGCGTAAACGGAGACACAGATACGCAGTATTTT | CASSVNGDTDTQYF
TRBJ1-5 | few | NA | TRBV19 | TGTGCCAGTAGTCAGGATTCGCAGGGTCGTCAGCCCCAGCATTTT | CASSQDSQGRQPQHF
TRBJ1-4 | few | TRBD1 | TRBV28 | TGTGCCATCTCGCGGGACAGGGTAGAAAAACTGTTTTTT | CAISRDRVEKLFF
TRBJ1-1 | NA | NA | TRBV19 | TGTGCCAGCCAAGCGATGATCGACACTGAAGCTTTCTTT | CASQAMIDTEAFF
TRBJ1-3 | NA | NA | TRBV6-5 | TGTGCCAGCAGTCCCGAAACCGGAGCCACCATATATTTT | CASSPETGATIYF
TRBJ2-5 | NA | NA | TRBV11-3 | TGTGCCAGCAGCCCCCTTGGCGTTGGGGAGACCCAGTACTTC | CASSPLGVGETQYF
TRBJ2-3 | once | TRBD1 | TRBV27 | TGTGCCAGCAGTTTAGACCGAGGACAGGGAGGAGATACGCAGTATTTT | CASSLDRGQGGDTQYF
TRBJ1-1 | once | TRBD1 | TRBV11-2 | TGTGCCAGCAGCTTCGCATCAGGGGGTACTGAAGCTTTCTTT | CASSFASGGTEAFF
TRBJ2-3 | NA | NA | TRBV25-1 | TGTGCCAGCAGTCGGCCTCTACAGGGCGATACGCAGTATTTT | CASSRPLQGDTQYF
TRBJ2-7 | once | TRBD1 | TRBV18 | TGTGCCAGCTCACCTAGGACAGGGGTCGACGAGCAGTACTTC | CASSPRTGVDEQYF
TRBJ2-2 | NA | NA | TRBV19 | TGTGCCAGTTTCCCTGATGGGGTCCAGGGCACCGGGGAGCTGTTTTTT | CASFPDGVQGTGELFF
TRBJ1-3 | few | NA | TRBV6-1 | TGTGCCAGCAGGTACCTAAATAGAAACACCATATATTTT | CASRYLNRNTIYF
TRBJ2-1 | NA | NA | TRBV5-1 | TGCGCCAGCAGCCTCATGGGGAATGAGCAGTTCTTC | CASSLMGNEQFF
TRBJ2-7 | NA | TRBD2 | TRBV7-9 | TGTGCCAGCAGCCCTCCTCGGACTAGCGGGAGCTACGAGCAGTACTTC | CASSPPRTSGSYEQYF
TRBJ2-5 | NA | TRBD1 | TRBV14 | TGTGCCAGCAGCCAACTGCGGGGAAAACCGGGACAGGGAAAAGAGACCCAGTACTTC | CASSQLRGKPGQGKETQYF
TRBJ2-2 | NA | TRBD2 | TRBV9 | TGTGCCAGCAGCGTAGTGGCTAGCGGGAGAGGAACCGGGGAGCTGTTTTTT | CASSVVASGRGTGELFF
TRBJ2-6 | NA | NA | TRBV4-1 | TGCGCCAGCAGCCAAGGACAGATCGTCTCTGGGGCCAACGTCCTGACTTTC | CASSQGQIVSGANVLTF
TRBJ2-2 | NA | TRBD1 | TRBV5-1 | TGCGCCAGCAGCTTTGGGGACAGAGACACCGGGGAGCTGTTTTTT | CASSFGDRDTGELFF
TRBJ1-2 | NA | NA | TRBV29-1 | TGCAGCGCCGAGGTTGAGGGAGGCTACACCTTC | CSAEVEGGYTF
TRBJ2-7 | NA | NA | TRBV6-5 | TGTGCCAGCAGCCGCGACTTAACGTACGAGCAGTACTTC | CASSRDLTYEQYF
TRBJ2-7 | NA | NA | TRBV29-1 | TGCAGCGTTGGATTTAGGGGAGCGTACGAGCAGTACTTC | CSVGFRGAYEQYF
TRBJ2-3 | NA | TRBD2 | TRBV28 | TGTGCCAGCAGCAATTGGGGCCAGACTAGCGGGGAGAAGGGGAGCACAGATACGCAGTATTTT | CASSNWGQTSGEKGSTDTQYF
TRBJ2-1 | NA | NA | TRBV14 | TGTGCCAGCAGCCTCGGGACTGGGGGTGAGCAGTTCTTC | CASSLGTGGEQFF
TRBJ2-7 | NA | TRBD2 | TRBV28 | TGTGCCAGCAGTTTACGGGGAGGGACCTACGAGCAGTACTTC | CASSLRGGTYEQYF